The next 26 T cell receptor beta chains were all read from a single sample in a study of blood T cell repertoires in COVID-19. Sequenced by immunoSEQ multiplex PCR; TCRdb stores in-frame clones only, minus some. The sample contains tens of thousands of clones, roughly nine tenths of which appear only once. The sample consisted of peripheral blood. These receptors came from an elderly woman with active or convalescent COVID-19.

This chain uses TRBV7-7 with TRBJ2-5; possibly TRBD2 for D (7 bases). V was trimmed by 2 bases and J by 5 bases, leaving 15 bases between them. Germline V gene lookup returns CDR1 SSHAT and CDR2 FNYEAQ (reference sequence). This CDR3 region has 15 residues. The CDR3 protein is CASSLTWGGRETQYF. The CDR3 bases are TGTGCCAGCAGCTTAACGTGGGGGGGCCGTGAGACCCAGTACTTC.

A remark on this clone: The junction shows a germline mismatch at one end, possibly a read error. The chain joins TRBV2 to TRBJ1-1; 7 bases map to TRBD1. Germline values: CDR1 SNHLY, CDR2 FYNNEI. This CDR3 has 13 residues. The CDR3 sequence is CASSTGVKTEAFF. The DNA of the CDR3 is TGTGCCAGCAGTACAGGGGTGAAGACTGAAGCTTTCTTT.

V and J are TRBV27 and TRBJ2-3, with 8 bases lining up with TRBD1. Germline lookup yields CDR1 MNHEY and CDR2 SMNVEV (reference sequence). There are 13 residues in the CDR3. The trim removed 2 bases at V and 14 bases at J, leaving 9 bases unmatched. CDR3 DNA: TGTGCCAGCAGTTTAAGCGGACAGGGTTTGCCGTATTTT. It yields the protein CASSLSGQGLPYF.

V gene TRBV11-2 combines with J gene TRBJ1-4, with D possibly TRBD1 on 6 matching bases. Germline loops: CDR1 SGHAT, CDR2 FQNNGV. CDR3 size: 16 residues. The V end was cut by 1 base, the J end by 13 bases, with 22 bases between. CDR3 bases: TGTGCCAGCAGCTTAGGGACAGCCTATACCAATGAAGGACTGTTTTTT. This translates into CASSLGTAYTNEGLFF.

The chain links TRBV19 to TRBJ2-3, with TRBD2 identical over 7 bases. V was pared by 7 bases and J by 4 bases, with 5 bases of the junction left unmatched. The CDR3 runs 13 residues. Germline V CDR1 and CDR2: LNHDA, SQIVND (reference sequence). CDR3 loop: CASKRGSADTQYF. In DNA form, the CDR3 reads TGTGCCAGTAAGCGGGGCAGCGCAGATACGCAGTATTTT. The full variable domain, rest sourced from reference TRBV19 and TRBJ2-3, is DGGITQSPKYLFRKEGQNVTLSCEQNLNHDAMYWYRQDPGQGLRLIYYSQIVNDFQKGDIAEGYSVSREKKESFPLTVTSAQKNPTAFYLCASKRGSADTQYFGPGTRLTVL.

The chain joins TRBV5-1 to TRBJ2-5; D might be TRBD2 (7 bases). The CDR3 is 16 residues long. Germline V gives CDR1 SGHRS, CDR2 YFSETQ. The germline V and J ends were trimmed by 2 bases and 4 bases, with 18 bases remaining between them. CDR3 in DNA: TGCGCCAGCAGCTTCCCCTCTGGAGGGGGGGGAGAGACCCAGTACTTC. Translated, it gives CASSFPSGGGGETQYF.

The chain recombines TRBV15 with TRBJ2-3, with 7 bases identical to TRBD2. From germline, CDR1 is LNHNV and CDR2 YYDKDF (reference sequence). This CDR3 is 15 amino acids long. V was clipped by 4 bases and J by 6 bases; unmatched bases: 10. The CDR3 DNA follows: TGTGCCACCAGCACCCTCCGCGGGGGTAGGGATACGCAGTATTTT. Translating it yields CATSTLRGGRDTQYF.

This clone appeared a few times. J is TRBJ1-1 and V is TRBV18, with D possibly matching TRBD1 (5 bases). Trimming left V 1 base short and J 8 bases short, with 17 bases between. Germline V gene data show CDR1 as KGHSH and CDR2 as LQKENI. The CDR3 is 15 amino acids. CDR3 in amino acids: CASSPLPGFGGEAFF. The CDR3 bases are TGTGCCAGCTCACCACTACCGGGCTTCGGGGGGGAAGCTTTCTTT.

DNA for the CDR3: TGTGCCAGCTCAGCCGGGACTAGCCACTACGAGCAGTACTTC. Protein sequence: CASSAGTSHYEQYF. The chain recombines TRBV18 with TRBJ2-7; 9 nucleotides line up with TRBD2. Trimming took 5 bases from V and 3 from J; bases not matched to a gene: 5. Germline V CDR1 and CDR2: KGHSH, LQKENI. The CDR3 has 14 amino acids.

This chain joins TRBV5-5 and TRBJ2-1, with 7 bases aligning to TRBD2. The V gene's germline CDR1 is SGHKS and CDR2 YYEKEE (reference sequence). J was trimmed by 7 bases and V by 0 bases; bases with no gene match: 10. CDR3 size: 16 residues. CDR3 sequence (DNA): TGTGCCAGCAGCTTGGGATCGGGGGGACTGGGTAATGAGCAGTTCTTC. Its translation is CASSLGSGGLGNEQFF.

The chain links TRBV19 to TRBJ2-4; 12 nucleotides agree with TRBD2. With V trimmed by 3 bases and J by 0 bases, 9 bases remained unmatched. This CDR3 is built from 19 residues. CDR1 LNHDA and CDR2 SQIVND come from the germline V gene (reference sequence). The CDR3 loop reads CASSIQTSGGVLAKNIQYF. The CDR3 DNA reads TGTGCCAGTAGTATCCAGACTAGCGGGGGAGTCCTAGCCAAAAACATTCAGTACTTC.

V gene TRBV5-1 combines with J gene TRBJ2-3, with 9 bases identical to TRBD2. Losses at the gene ends were 4 bases for V and 1 base for J; bases not matched to a gene: 7. This CDR3 has 16 residues. The V gene's germline CDR1 is SGHRS and CDR2 YFSETQ. CDR3 DNA: TGCGCCAGCAGCCCCGGGACTAGCAGTGGCACAGATACGCAGTATTTT. The encoded protein is CASSPGTSSGTDTQYF.

The chain has TRBV5-1 and TRBJ1-1, with TRBD1 as a possible D gene (6 bases). V shed 6 bases and J shed 0 bases, with 18 bases lying between them. There are 16 residues in the CDR3. CDR1 is SGHRS, CDR2 YFSETQ, per germline. The CDR3 bases are TGCGCCAGCACTAAGGACAGCCAACGAATGAACACTGAAGCTTTCTTT. This gives the protein CASTKDSQRMNTEAFF.

The rearrangement uses TRBV6-6 and TRBJ1-1, with D unclear. The ends were cut back, 6 bases at V and 5 bases at J, with 16 bases in the middle. CDR1 is MNHNY, CDR2 SVGAGI, per germline (reference sequence). The CDR3 covers 14 residues. Written as DNA, the CDR3 is TGTGCCAGCAGCCAAGGCTTCGGGTGGACTGAAGCTTTCTTT. It translates to CASSQGFGWTEAFF.

The chain employs TRBV6-5 and TRBJ1-1, with D possibly TRBD1 on 6 matching bases. V gave up 5 bases and J gave up 4 bases, with 17 bases separating them. Germline lookup yields CDR1 MNHEY and CDR2 SVGAGI. This CDR3 has 15 amino acids. CDR3: CASSLGGGRGTEAFF. The DNA of the CDR3 is TGTGCCAGCAGTCTAGGGGGGGGGAGAGGCACTGAAGCTTTCTTT.

The chain couples TRBV5-8 to TRBJ1-1, with no clear D. CDR1 and CDR2 from the germline V gene are SGHTS and YDEGEE. This CDR3 has 15 residues. V lost 2 bases and J lost 2, with 13 bases in between. CDR3 region: CASSLGIGVNTEAFF. As DNA, the CDR3 is TGTGCCAGCAGCTTAGGTATCGGGGTCAACACTGAAGCTTTCTTT. Filled out from reference TRBV5-8 and TRBJ1-1, the complete variable domain reads EAGVTQSPTHLIKTRGQQATLRCSPISGHTSVYWYQQALGLGLQFLLWYDEGEERNRGNFPPRFSGRQFPNYSSELNVNALELEDSALYLCASSLGIGVNTEAFFGQGTRLTVV.

J is TRBJ2-1 and V is TRBV18, with D perhaps matching TRBD2 (6 bases). V was cut by 3 bases and J by 7 bases, with 19 bases left in between. This CDR3 is built from 16 residues. Per the germline V gene, CDR1 is KGHSH and CDR2 is LQKENI. The CDR3 DNA reads as TGTGCCAGCTCACCGATAGGAGGGCAGGGTGGTAATGAGCAGTTCTTC. Protein sequence: CASSPIGGQGGNEQFF.

This chain connects TRBV5-4 to TRBJ2-5; the match to TRBD2 covers 9 bases. The CDR3 has 16 residues. The germline CDR1 and CDR2 sequences are SGHNT and YYREEE (reference sequence). Trimming at V came to 4 bases and at J to 2 bases, leaving 9 bases not matched to a gene. The CDR3: CASSPRGGGGQETQYF. The DNA for the CDR3 is TGTGCCAGCAGCCCGCGTGGCGGGGGGGGTCAAGAGACCCAGTACTTC.

The V gene is TRBV28, the J gene TRBJ1-1; tentatively, D is TRBD1 (5 bases). The CDR3 totals 13 residues. Germline CDR1 reads MDHEN; CDR2 reads SYDVKM. V gave up 5 bases and J gave up 4 bases, with 11 bases separating them. DNA for the CDR3: TGTGCCAGCAGTCCCCAGGGTCCCACTGAAGCTTTCTTT. Protein: CASSPQGPTEAFF.

The genes are TRBV5-1 and TRBJ1-2; 11 bases fit TRBD1. The V and J ends lost 4 bases and 4 bases, in that order; junction bases with no gene match: 6. The CDR3 is 15 residues long. Per germline, CDR1 SGHRS and CDR2 YFSETQ. In DNA, the CDR3 is TGCGCCAGCAGCCTAGGACAGGGGGCGACCTATGGCTACACCTTC. Translated, it gives CASSLGQGATYGYTF.

This clone was seen a handful of times. The rearrangement links TRBV19 to TRBJ1-2, with 7 bases identical to TRBD1. With V trimmed by 1 base and J by 3 bases, 8 bases remained unmatched. The length of the CDR3 is 16 residues. Germline V lookup: CDR1 LNHDA, CDR2 SQIVND (reference sequence). The CDR3 reads CASSIGRDRPYYGYTF. CDR3 nucleotide sequence: TGTGCCAGTAGTATAGGACGGGACAGACCGTACTATGGCTACACCTTC.

The table lists this clone with a few counts. The chain joins TRBV2 to TRBJ1-6, with D unresolved. The V end lost 6 bases, the J end lost 0 bases, and 6 bases lay between the germline ends. Germline loops: CDR1 SNHLY, CDR2 FYNNEI. The CDR3 is made up of 14 amino acids. The CDR3 DNA reads TGTGCCAGCAGGGGCGCCTCCTATAATTCACCCCTCCACTTT. It encodes CASRGASYNSPLHF. The full variable domain, rest sourced from reference TRBV2 and TRBJ1-6, is EPEVTQTPSHQVTQMGQEVILRCVPISNHLYFYWYRQILGQKVEFLVSFYNNEISEKSEIFDDQFSVERPDGSNFTLKIRSTKLEDSAMYFCASRGASYNSPLHFGNGTRLTVT.

The chain employs TRBV5-1 and TRBJ2-3; D gene uncertain. The V and J ends lost 1 base and 9 bases respectively, with 9 bases between them. The CDR3 is made up of 12 amino acids. Per the germline V gene, CDR1 is SGHRS and CDR2 is YFSETQ. CDR3 in amino acids: CASSLSPQTQYF. The CDR3 nucleotides read TGCGCCAGCAGCTTGAGCCCTCAAACGCAGTATTTT.

The chain couples TRBV6-5 to TRBJ1-2; 10 nucleotides line up with TRBD1. The CDR3 has 12 residues. Trimming cost V 5 bases and J 7 bases; bases outside gene matches: 1. In germline, CDR1 is MNHEY, CDR2 SVGAGI. CDR3: CASSRDRGGYTF. DNA for the CDR3: TGTGCCAGCAGTCGGGACAGGGGTGGCTACACCTTC.

This clone was picked up one time. The chain combines TRBV2 with TRBJ2-3, with D possibly being TRBD2 (6 bases). In germline, CDR1 is SNHLY, CDR2 FYNNEI. The CDR3 is 14 residues long. Trimming removed 6 bases from V and 1 base from J, with 11 bases in between. The CDR3 loop is CASRGTVRTDTQYF. CDR3 sequence (DNA): TGTGCCAGCAGGGGGACTGTACGCACAGATACGCAGTATTTT.

The rearrangement joins TRBV7-6 to TRBJ2-7; 7 positions match TRBD2. The CDR3 extends over 15 amino acids. From germline, CDR1 is SGHVS and CDR2 FNYEAQ. The V gene end was trimmed by 5 bases and the J gene end by 4 bases; junction bases not matched to a gene: 11. CDR3 DNA sequence: TGTGCCAGCAGCGAGTCACCGGGAGGACTGTACGAGCAGTACTTC. Translated, it gives CASSESPGGLYEQYF.